These 21 T cell receptor beta chains came from one sample sequenced in a study of blood T cell repertoires in COVID-19. Data came from immunoSEQ multiplex PCR; TCRdb stores just in-frame clones and leaves some out. The sample has about 270,000 clones; roughly 85% are singletons. The sample consisted of peripheral blood. The receptors derive from a woman aged 50 to 60 who had recovered from COVID-19.

In nucleotides, the CDR3 is TGTGCCAGTAGTGAGCAGGAGGGAGACCAAGAGACCCAGTACTTC. Translating gives CASSEQEGDQETQYF. This rearrangement joins TRBV19 to TRBJ2-5; maybe TRBD2 (6 bases). V lost 5 bases to trimming and J lost 0 bases, with 13 bases between them. Germline CDR1 and CDR2: LNHDA and SQIVND (reference sequence). The CDR3 consists of 15 residues. Full variable domain (outside the CDR3, taken from reference TRBV19 and TRBJ2-5): DGGITQSPKYLFRKEGQNVTLSCEQNLNHDAMYWYRQDPGQGLRLIYYSQIVNDFQKGDIAEGYSVSREKKESFPLTVTSAQKNPTAFYLCASSEQEGDQETQYFGPGTRLLVL.

The rearrangement uses TRBV19 and TRBJ2-1; 12 nucleotides agree with TRBD2. V trimming: 4 bases; J trimming: 8 bases; junction bases outside the gene matches: 6. The CDR3 contains 15 residues. From germline, CDR1 is LNHDA and CDR2 SQIVND (reference sequence). CDR3 in DNA: TGTGCCAGTAGTACAAGACTAGCGGGAGATCATGAGCAGTTCTTC. Translating it yields CASSTRLAGDHEQFF. Using reference TRBV19 and TRBJ2-1 for the parts outside the CDR3, the full variable domain is DGGITQSPKYLFRKEGQNVTLSCEQNLNHDAMYWYRQDPGQGLRLIYYSQIVNDFQKGDIAEGYSVSREKKESFPLTVTSAQKNPTAFYLCASSTRLAGDHEQFFGPGTRLTVL.

The V call is TRBV11-3, the J call TRBJ1-1, with D possibly TRBD1 on 5 matching bases. Trimming took 4 bases from V and 3 from J, leaving 15 bases between them. This CDR3 has 15 residues. Germline CDR1 is SGHNT and CDR2 is YENEEA. This chain's CDR3 is CASSSGDAEYTEAFF. The DNA of the CDR3 is TGTGCCAGCAGCTCGGGGGACGCGGAATACACTGAAGCTTTCTTT. Variable domain in full (rest from reference TRBV11-3 and TRBJ1-1): EAGVVQSPRYKIIEKKQPVAFWCNPISGHNTLYWYLQNLGQGPELLIRYENEEAVDDSQLPKDRFSAERLKGVDSTLKIQPAELGDSAVYLCASSSGDAEYTEAFFGQGTRLTVV.

The rearrangement uses TRBV5-1 and TRBJ2-2, with 9 bases fitting TRBD1. Germline V gene sequence: CDR1 SGHRS, CDR2 YFSETQ. V gave up 4 bases and J gave up 4 bases; unmatched junction bases: 11. CDR3 length: 17 residues. The CDR3 DNA reads as TGCGCCAGCAGCCAGCGGGACAGGGTATCGGGCACCGGGGAGCTGTTTTTT. This sequence encodes CASSQRDRVSGTGELFF.

Only a few counts were recorded for this clone. This chain joins TRBV27 and TRBJ2-7; possibly TRBD2 for D (5 bases). Germline CDR1 MNHEY, CDR2 SMNVEV (reference sequence). The ends were cut back, 1 base at V and 0 bases at J, with 13 bases in the middle. The CDR3 totals 16 residues. CDR3 bases: TGTGCCAGCAGTTTATACGAGGGTAGCCTCTCCTACGAGCAGTACTTC. Translation: CASSLYEGSLSYEQYF.

The rearrangement uses TRBV19 and TRBJ1-5, with 8 bases matching TRBD1. This CDR3 region has 15 residues. V shed 3 bases, J shed 2 bases, and the junction held 3 bases outside the gene matches. CDR1 is LNHDA, CDR2 SQIVND, per germline (reference sequence). The CDR3 here is CASSMQGAGNQPQHF. In DNA, the CDR3 is TGTGCCAGTAGTATGCAGGGGGCCGGCAATCAGCCCCAGCATTTT.

This clone was observed a handful of times. The V gene is TRBV27, the J gene TRBJ2-1; the D gene is possibly TRBD1 (7 bases). Trimming cost V 5 bases and J 4 bases, with 15 bases left between them. The CDR3 contains 15 residues. Germline V gene sequence: CDR1 MNHEY, CDR2 SMNVEV (reference sequence). CDR3 loop: CASSPQGEVYNEQFF. CDR3 nucleotide sequence: TGTGCCAGCAGTCCCCAGGGGGAGGTTTACAATGAGCAGTTCTTC.

This chain connects TRBV7-2 to TRBJ2-7; 14 bases line up with TRBD2. Losses at the gene ends were 5 bases for V and 12 bases for J; bases not matched to a gene: 9. This CDR3 comprises 14 residues. Germline CDR1 SGHTA, CDR2 FQGNSA. The chain's CDR3 is CASSVTGLAGETYF. The CDR3 bases are TGTGCCAGCAGCGTTACGGGACTAGCGGGAGAGACGTACTTC.

This chain connects TRBV7-2 to TRBJ1-2; 7 nucleotides align to TRBD1. CDR3 length: 13 amino acids. V lost 4 bases and J lost 5; bases outside the gene matches: 4. CDR1 SGHTA and CDR2 FQGNSA come from the germline V gene. The CDR3 sequence: CASSSQGWYGYTF. The CDR3 DNA reads as TGTGCCAGCAGCTCACAGGGGTGGTATGGCTACACCTTC.

The chain combines TRBV28 with TRBJ1-6; TRBD1 matches at 12 bases. The CDR3 consists of 19 residues. Germline lookup yields CDR1 MDHEN and CDR2 SYDVKM. The V segment lost 6 bases and the J segment 2 bases; nucleotides outside the gene matches: 11. The CDR3 sequence is CASSQITGTGGTYNSPLHF. CDR3 in DNA: TGTGCCAGCAGCCAAATCACCGGGACAGGGGGCACCTATAATTCACCCCTCCACTTT.

This chain connects TRBV5-6 to TRBJ2-7, with 7 bases lining up with TRBD1. Trimming removed 4 bases from V and 1 base from J; junction bases left unmatched: 5. The CDR3 loop spans 14 amino acids. CDR1 is SGHDT, CDR2 YYEEEE, per germline. CDR3 DNA sequence: TGTGCCAGCAGCCCCCAGGACAGGTCCTACGAGCAGTACTTC. It yields the protein CASSPQDRSYEQYF.

This clone turned up a few times. The chain has TRBV5-5 and TRBJ2-7; D might be TRBD1 (6 bases). The V gene lost 0 bases and the J gene lost 2 bases, with 18 bases spanning the gap. The CDR3 contains 17 residues. Per germline, CDR1 SGHKS and CDR2 YYEKEE (reference sequence). DNA of the CDR3: TGTGCCAGCAGCTTGGTGCCCAGACAGGCCCTACCCTACGAGCAGTACTTC. It yields the protein CASSLVPRQALPYEQYF.

This clone was seen a handful of times. The chain links TRBV7-9 to TRBJ1-2; no definite D call. The germline V and J ends were trimmed by 5 bases and 7 bases, with 17 bases remaining between them. CDR1 SEHNR and CDR2 FQNEAQ come from the germline V gene (reference sequence). CDR3 size: 14 residues. In nucleotides, the CDR3 is TGTGCCAGCAGCCCGGGGATGGGGTTAAGTGGCTACACCTTC. Translation gives CASSPGMGLSGYTF.

This chain joins TRBV5-1 and TRBJ2-2; 9 nucleotides agree with TRBD2. The CDR3 has 21 residues. Germline lookup yields CDR1 SGHRS and CDR2 YFSETQ. V lost 3 bases and J lost 6; bases outside the gene matches: 24. CDR3 DNA: TGCGCCAGCAGCTCCTCAGTGCTAGCGGGACATAAGCCGGGGTTTGCCGGGGAGCTGTTTTTT. Residues: CASSSSVLAGHKPGFAGELFF.

The genes are TRBV6-1 and TRBJ2-2, with 8 positions matching TRBD2. Germline V gene sequence: CDR1 MNHNS, CDR2 SASEGT. The CDR3 sequence is 19 residues long. V trimming: 4 bases; J trimming: 4 bases; junction bases outside the gene matches: 17. CDR3 DNA sequence: TGTGCCAGCAGTGCCCGGGGGGGGCTAGCGGAATTCGTCACCGGGGAGCTGTTTTTT. Translation gives CASSARGGLAEFVTGELFF.

The V and J genes are TRBV30 and TRBJ2-2; 14 bases map to TRBD2. The CDR3 contains 15 residues. Germline trimming cut 8 bases from V and 7 bases from J; bases unmatched to any gene: 9. Germline V gene lookup returns CDR1 GTSNPN and CDR2 SVGIG (reference sequence). CDR3 sequence: CALLGLAGVGGELFF. As DNA, the CDR3 is TGTGCCCTATTGGGACTAGCGGGAGTGGGCGGGGAGCTGTTTTTT.

This chain uses TRBV28 with TRBJ1-2; 7 nucleotides agree with TRBD1. The V gene end was trimmed by 2 bases and the J gene end by 4 bases; junction bases not matched to a gene: 4. Germline V lookup: CDR1 MDHEN, CDR2 SYDVKM. The CDR3 runs 14 residues. The CDR3, as DNA: TGTGCCAGCAGTTTAGACAGGGCCGGCTATGGCTACACCTTC. Its protein is CASSLDRAGYGYTF.

The V gene is TRBV5-4, the J gene TRBJ2-2, with 10 bases lining up with TRBD2. The CDR3 contains 15 residues. CDR1 and CDR2 (germline): SGHNT, YYREEE (reference sequence). J lost 4 bases, V lost 4 bases, and 4 bases had no gene match. CDR3 in amino acids: CASSTRTSGTGELFF. In DNA, the CDR3 is TGTGCCAGCAGCACGCGGACTAGCGGCACCGGGGAGCTGTTTTTT.

The CDR3 sequence: CASSLSAGRTDTQYF. In DNA form, the CDR3 reads TGCGCCAGCAGCTTGTCGGCGGGCCGCACAGATACGCAGTATTTT. The rearrangement joins TRBV5-1 to TRBJ2-3, with a possible D match to TRBD2 (5 bases). The CDR3 consists of 15 residues. Germline-derived CDR1 and CDR2 are SGHRS and YFSETQ. V was pared by 1 base and J by 1 base, with 10 bases between.

The V call is TRBV24-1, the J call TRBJ1-4, with 9 bases aligning to TRBD1. The V gene end was trimmed by 2 bases and the J gene end by 7 bases; junction bases not matched to a gene: 7. This CDR3 comprises 16 residues. Germline V gives CDR1 KGHDR, CDR2 SFDVKD. CDR3 sequence: CATSDSVQGAGEKLFF. As DNA, the CDR3 is TGTGCCACCAGTGATTCCGTACAGGGGGCAGGTGAAAAACTGTTTTTT.

The chain employs TRBV27 and TRBJ1-6; D gene ambiguous. Germline CDR1 is MNHEY and CDR2 is SMNVEV (reference sequence). This CDR3 spans 13 amino acids. Trimming pared 2 bases from V and 14 bases from J, leaving 13 bases between. CDR3 DNA sequence: TGTGCCAGCAGTTTAAACACAGCCCTGGCCCTCCACTTT. It is translated as CASSLNTALALHF.